One sample yielded the 32 T cell receptor beta chains listed below, sequenced in a study of blood T cell repertoires in COVID-19. TCRdb keeps only in-frame clones here, not all; method: immunoSEQ multiplex PCR. This sample carries under 200,000 clones, roughly 90% of them seen once, and the ten largest clones take 6.5% to 8%. Input material: PBMCs or T cells enriched from blood (not recorded which). All receptors derive from a woman in her fifties or sixties who had recovered from COVID-19.

In DNA form, the CDR3 reads TGCGCCAGCAGCTTGGCCGGAGAGGGCAGTTCACCCCTCCACTTT. Amino acids: CASSLAGEGSSPLHF. This chain links TRBV5-1 with TRBJ1-6, with D hard to call. Germline V gene lookup returns CDR1 SGHRS and CDR2 YFSETQ. Trimming stripped 0 bases from V and 9 bases from J, with 13 bases between. The CDR3 loop spans 15 amino acids. Combining the CDR3 with reference TRBV5-1 and TRBJ1-6 gives the whole variable domain KAGVTQTPRYLIKTRGQQVTLSCSPISGHRSVSWYQQTPGQGLQFLFEYFSETQRNKGNFPGRFSGRQFSNSRSEMNVSTLELGDSALYLCASSLAGEGSSPLHFGNGTRLTVT.

The chain combines TRBV12-3 or TRBV12-4 with TRBJ2-3; TRBD2 is a possible D gene (5 bases). The CDR3 is 12 amino acids. The ends were cut back, 8 bases at V and 6 bases at J, with 12 bases in the middle. The CDR3 region is CASAEDSDTQYF. For the CDR3, the DNA is TGTGCCAGCGCTGAGGACTCCGATACGCAGTATTTT.

This chain connects TRBV5-4 to TRBJ1-6, with no clear D. The V and J ends lost 4 bases and 0 bases respectively, with 11 bases between them. Germline loops: CDR1 SGHNT, CDR2 YYREEE (reference sequence). CDR3 size: 16 residues. Here the CDR3 DNA reads TGTGCCAGCAGCGGGCTGGGGAGCTCCTATAATTCACCCCTCCACTTT. As protein: CASSGLGSSYNSPLHF.

V is TRBV19 and J is TRBJ1-2, with unresolved D. CDR1 is LNHDA, CDR2 SQIVND, per germline (reference sequence). Between the trimmed V and J ends, which lost 1 base and 7 bases, there was a span of 7 bases. CDR3 length equals 12 residues. CDR3 bases: TGTGCCAGTAGTATAGGAGGGTCTGGCTACACCTTC. Translating it yields CASSIGGSGYTF.

This chain uses TRBV21-1 with TRBJ1-2; the table's D call, TRBD1, was not checked against the DNA. TRBV21-1 is flagged as a pseudogene. The CDR3 runs to 13 residues. In DNA, the CDR3 is TGTGCCAGCACCGTAACAGGGAGCCATGGCTACACCTTC. Translating it yields CASTVTGSHGYTF.

This chain links TRBV18 with TRBJ2-2; the match to TRBD1 covers 11 bases. Trimming cost V 6 bases and J 6 bases; bases outside gene matches: 6. The CDR3 is made up of 15 amino acids. Germline lookup yields CDR1 KGHSH and CDR2 LQKENI. This CDR3 is CASSADRGQAGELFF. In DNA form, the CDR3 reads TGTGCCAGCTCGGCGGACAGGGGGCAGGCCGGGGAGCTGTTTTTT.

The chain uses TRBV3-1 (or the pseudogene TRBV3-2) and TRBJ1-1, with D possibly matching TRBD1 (6 bases). Germline-derived CDR1 and CDR2 are LGHDT and YNNKEL (reference sequence). The CDR3 is 15 amino acids. V was shortened by 4 bases and J by 1 base, with 13 bases between the two germline ends. The CDR3 is CASSLVGGANTEAFF. The CDR3 DNA reads TGTGCCAGCAGCCTAGTAGGGGGAGCGAACACTGAAGCTTTCTTT.

The chain joins TRBV5-6 to TRBJ2-5; 11 nucleotides agree with TRBD1. V trimming: 0 bases; J trimming: 5 bases; junction bases outside the gene matches: 9. The V gene's germline CDR1 is SGHDT and CDR2 YYEEEE. The CDR3 covers 17 residues. In DNA form, the CDR3 reads TGTGCCAGCAGCTTGGGTGGACAGGGGGCTGGCTGGGAGACCCAGTACTTC. Translating gives CASSLGGQGAGWETQYF. The full variable domain, rest sourced from reference TRBV5-6 and TRBJ2-5, is DAGVTQSPTHLIKTRGQQVTLRCSPKSGHDTVSWYQQALGQGPQFIFQYYEEEERQRGNFPDRFSGHQFPNYSSELNVNALLLGDSALYLCASSLGGQGAGWETQYFGPGTRLLVL.

The gene calls are TRBV6-5 and TRBJ1-1, with 8 positions matching TRBD1. The germline V gene has CDR1 MNHEY and CDR2 SVGAGI. The CDR3 is 14 amino acids. V was pared by 6 bases and J by 5 bases, with 8 bases of the junction left unmatched. The CDR3 DNA follows: TGTGCCAGCAGCCACAGGGGGATGGGTACTGAAGCTTTCTTT. Translating it yields CASSHRGMGTEAFF.

This rearrangement joins TRBV19 to TRBJ1-2; 10 bases are a match to TRBD1. Germline loops: CDR1 LNHDA, CDR2 SQIVND (reference sequence). V shed 5 bases, J shed 8 bases, and the junction held 14 bases outside the gene matches. CDR3 size: 16 residues. In nucleotides, the CDR3 is TGTGCCAGTAGTGTCGGGACAGGGGCTGATGCTTACGGCTACACCTTC. Encoded protein: CASSVGTGADAYGYTF.

DNA for the CDR3: TGTGCCAGCAGTACAGGGAGTCAGCCCCAGCATTTT. This codes for CASSTGSQPQHF. J is TRBJ1-5 and V is TRBV7-9; possibly TRBD1 for D (6 bases). V dropped 6 bases and J dropped 6 bases, with 9 bases sitting between them. Germline CDR1 and CDR2: SEHNR and FQNEAQ (reference sequence). This CDR3 spans 12 amino acids. Complete variable domain (other parts from reference TRBV7-9 and TRBJ1-5): DTGVSQNPRHKITKRGQNVTFRCDPISEHNRLYWYRQTLGQGPEFLTYFQNEAQLEKSRLLSDRFSAERPKGSFSTLEIQRTEQGDSAMYLCASSTGSQPQHFGDGTRLSIL.

The genes are TRBV7-2 and TRBJ2-2; possible D gene TRBD1, 6 bases. Per germline, CDR1 SGHTA and CDR2 FQGNSA. CDR3 length equals 14 residues. Trimming took 11 bases from V and 0 from J, leaving 13 bases between them. DNA of the CDR3: TGTGCCGATCGATCAGGGGCGAACACCGGGGAGCTGTTTTTT. Translated, it gives CADRSGANTGELFF.

This chain connects TRBV27 to TRBJ2-2, with 8 bases fitting TRBD1. CDR3 length: 14 amino acids. Trimming at V came to 7 bases and at J to 2 bases, leaving 3 bases not matched to a gene. In germline, CDR1 is MNHEY, CDR2 SMNVEV (reference sequence). The CDR3 sequence is CASNAGGNTGELFF. The CDR3 DNA is TGTGCCAGCAATGCAGGGGGCAACACCGGGGAGCTGTTTTTT.

The J gene is TRBJ2-1, the V gene TRBV11-3, with D maybe TRBD1 (6 bases). V lost 5 bases to trimming and J lost 9 bases, with 17 bases between them. The V gene's germline CDR1 is SGHNT and CDR2 YENEEA. This CDR3 region has 14 residues. The CDR3 DNA reads as TGTGCCAGCAGCCCGACCAGGACAGCTGGTGAGCAGTTCTTC. Protein product: CASSPTRTAGEQFF.

V is TRBV9 and J is TRBJ2-2, with TRBD1 as a possible D gene (6 bases). The V gene lost 7 bases and the J gene lost 6 bases, with 22 bases spanning the gap. CDR3 length: 16 residues. The germline gives CDR1 SGDLS, CDR2 YYNGEE. CDR3 sequence: CASFPKREGQPGELFF. DNA of the CDR3: TGTGCCAGCTTCCCAAAGCGCGAGGGACAACCCGGGGAGCTGTTTTTT.

This chain uses TRBV19 with TRBJ2-1; TRBD1 is a possible D gene (7 bases). V was shortened by 3 bases and J by 7 bases, with 19 bases between the two germline ends. This CDR3 region has 16 residues. The germline CDR1 and CDR2 sequences are LNHDA and SQIVND (reference sequence). The CDR3 nucleotides are TGTGCCAGTAGTATGATGGGGACCCCAGGGGGGAATGAGCAGTTCTTC. This translates into CASSMMGTPGGNEQFF.

This clone was counted once. The chain employs TRBV9 and TRBJ1-4; D is perhaps TRBD1 (6 bases). This CDR3 spans 13 amino acids. The germline gives CDR1 SGDLS, CDR2 YYNGEE. Trimming pared 5 bases from V and 8 bases from J, leaving 13 bases between. Written as DNA, the CDR3 is TGTGCCAGCAGTAGGGACATTGGGGAAAAACTGTTTTTT. It yields the protein CASSRDIGEKLFF.

The J gene is TRBJ1-1, the V gene TRBV6-2 or TRBV6-3, with TRBD1 matching 7 bases. This CDR3 comprises 12 residues. From germline, CDR1 is MNHEY and CDR2 SVGEGT. The J segment lost 10 bases and the V segment lost 2 bases, leaving 4 bases of the junction unmatched. In DNA form, the CDR3 reads TGTGCCAGCAGTTACGTGGGGACAGCAGCTTTCTTT. It codes for CASSYVGTAAFF.

This chain connects TRBV5-1 to TRBJ2-7; no clear D gene. The CDR3 runs to 16 residues. With 0 bases removed from V and 0 bases from J, the gap between germline ends came to 13 bases. Germline values: CDR1 SGHRS, CDR2 YFSETQ. CDR3 bases: TGCGCCAGCAGCTTGGAAAGCCAACTGATCTCCTACGAGCAGTACTTC. It yields the protein CASSLESQLISYEQYF.

V usage is TRBV9 and J usage is TRBJ1-1; D uncertain. V dropped 0 bases and J dropped 1 base, with 10 bases sitting between them. Germline V gene lookup returns CDR1 SGDLS and CDR2 YYNGEE. The CDR3 sequence is 15 residues long. In nucleotides, the CDR3 is TGTGCCAGCAGCGTAGTAGACAATGAGAACACTGAAGCTTTCTTT. Its protein product is CASSVVDNENTEAFF.

As for this clone: At the DNA level, this CDR3 is encoded by other sequences in the same sample as well. V gene TRBV7-2 combines with J gene TRBJ2-7; 8 nucleotides match TRBD1. CDR3 length: 14 residues. V shed 1 base, J shed 4 bases, and the junction held 3 bases outside the gene matches. Per the germline V gene, CDR1 is SGHTA and CDR2 is FQGNSA. The CDR3 DNA follows: TGTGCCAGCAGCTTAGACAGGGGGTCTTACGAGCAGTACTTC. It translates to CASSLDRGSYEQYF.

This rearrangement joins TRBV7-8 to TRBJ1-1; the D gene is possibly TRBD1 (6 bases). V lost 5 bases and J lost 5, with 12 bases in between. CDR3 size: 13 residues. CDR1 and CDR2 (germline): SGHVS, FQNEAQ. CDR3 residues: CASSQQGRTEAFF. The CDR3 coding sequence is TGTGCCAGCAGCCAACAGGGTAGGACTGAAGCTTTCTTT.

The chain combines TRBV5-1 with TRBJ2-2; D might be TRBD1 (6 bases). The germline V gene has CDR1 SGHRS and CDR2 YFSETQ. Trimming pared 0 bases from V and 0 bases from J, leaving 9 bases between. CDR3 length: 16 amino acids. DNA of the CDR3: TGCGCCAGCAGCTTGGCCCAGGGGTCGAACACCGGGGAGCTGTTTTTT. Its translation: CASSLAQGSNTGELFF.

V usage is TRBV29-1 and J usage is TRBJ2-5; D possibly corresponds to TRBD2 (6 bases). Germline V CDR1 and CDR2: SQVTM, ANQGSEA. The V end lost 4 bases, the J end lost 1 base, and 16 bases lay between the germline ends. The CDR3 is 15 amino acids. In DNA, the CDR3 is TGCAGCGTTGGATTTGGCACTAGCATCCAAGAGACCCAGTACTTC. It codes for CSVGFGTSIQETQYF.

This clone was seen a handful of times. This chain connects TRBV9 to TRBJ2-1; 10 nucleotides agree with TRBD2. The CDR3 is made up of 14 amino acids. Unmatched junction bases numbered 8, after V lost 4 bases and J lost 10 bases. Germline V gene lookup returns CDR1 SGDLS and CDR2 YYNGEE. The CDR3 sequence is CASSTAGGPREQFF. As DNA, the CDR3 is TGTGCCAGCAGCACAGCGGGGGGGCCTCGAGAGCAGTTCTTC. Filled out from reference TRBV9 and TRBJ2-1, the complete variable domain reads DSGVTQTPKHLITATGQRVTLRCSPRSGDLSVYWYQQSLDQGLQFLIQYYNGEERAKGNILERFSAQQFPDLHSELNLSSLELGDSALYFCASSTAGGPREQFFGPGTRLTVL.

The chain joins TRBV7-6 to TRBJ1-3; 7 nucleotides line up with TRBD1. Germline V lookup: CDR1 SGHVS, CDR2 FNYEAQ. The J segment lost 0 bases and the V segment lost 5 bases, leaving 4 bases of the junction unmatched. This CDR3 contains 15 residues. CDR3 sequence: CASSPGQSSGNTIYF. The CDR3 region has the DNA TGTGCCAGCAGCCCGGGACAGAGCTCTGGAAACACCATATATTTT. The complete variable domain, with remaining parts taken from reference TRBV7-6 and TRBJ1-3, reads GAGVSQSPRYKVTKRGQDVALRCDPISGHVSLYWYRQALGQGPEFLTYFNYEAQQDKSGLPNDRFSAERPEGSISTLTIQRTEQRDSAMYRCASSPGQSSGNTIYFGEGSWLTVV.

This chain connects TRBV18 to TRBJ1-2; 8 bases match TRBD1. There are 12 residues in the CDR3. With 5 bases clipped from V and 7 bases from J, the junction kept 3 bases outside the gene matches. Germline-derived CDR1 and CDR2 are KGHSH and LQKENI. CDR3 coding DNA: TGTGCCAGCTCATTGGACAGGGTTGGCTACACCTTC. It is translated as CASSLDRVGYTF.

J is TRBJ2-3 and V is TRBV12-2; the table's D call TRBD2 went unverified against the DNA. TRBV12-2 is a pseudogene. This CDR3 comprises 15 residues. CDR3 bases: TGTGCAAGTCGCTCAATGGGAGCAAGCACAGATACGCAGTATTTT. Translating it yields CASRSMGASTDTQYF.

Only a few counts were recorded for this clone. The chain uses TRBV19 and TRBJ2-1; 8 positions agree with TRBD2. The germline gives CDR1 LNHDA, CDR2 SQIVND (reference sequence). V was pared by 4 bases and J by 12 bases, with 14 bases of the junction left unmatched. This CDR3 has 15 residues. The DNA for the CDR3 is TGTGCCAGTAGTAAACACGGGGCCCCGGGAGGGTGGCAGTTCTTC. Translating gives CASSKHGAPGGWQFF.

This chain connects TRBV1 to TRBJ2-3; the tabulated D call, TRBD1, remains unverified against the DNA. TRBV1 is annotated as a pseudogene. CDR3 length: 17 amino acids. CDR3 nucleotides: TGCACCAGCAGCCAGGGCAAGGGGGCCCAGGAAACAGATACGCAGTATTTT. This encodes CTSSQGKGAQETDTQYF.

This clone was seen only once. J is TRBJ1-1 and V is TRBV5-1, with 7 bases lining up with TRBD1. The V gene's germline CDR1 is SGHRS and CDR2 YFSETQ. This CDR3 has 15 residues. The V segment lost 4 bases and the J segment 5 bases; nucleotides outside the gene matches: 11. The DNA for the CDR3 is TGCGCCAGCAGCACCCGGACAGGAGGGGGGACTGAAGCTTTCTTT. This codes for CASSTRTGGGTEAFF.

This chain connects TRBV4-3 to TRBJ2-1; tentatively, D is TRBD2 (6 bases). CDR1 is LGHNA, CDR2 YSLEER, per germline. The CDR3 is 15 amino acids. The V and J ends lost 4 bases and 12 bases respectively, with 22 bases between them. The CDR3 protein is CASSPGDLTLSGQFF. CDR3 nucleotides: TGCGCCAGCAGCCCTGGGGACTTGACTCTATCGGGGCAGTTCTTC.